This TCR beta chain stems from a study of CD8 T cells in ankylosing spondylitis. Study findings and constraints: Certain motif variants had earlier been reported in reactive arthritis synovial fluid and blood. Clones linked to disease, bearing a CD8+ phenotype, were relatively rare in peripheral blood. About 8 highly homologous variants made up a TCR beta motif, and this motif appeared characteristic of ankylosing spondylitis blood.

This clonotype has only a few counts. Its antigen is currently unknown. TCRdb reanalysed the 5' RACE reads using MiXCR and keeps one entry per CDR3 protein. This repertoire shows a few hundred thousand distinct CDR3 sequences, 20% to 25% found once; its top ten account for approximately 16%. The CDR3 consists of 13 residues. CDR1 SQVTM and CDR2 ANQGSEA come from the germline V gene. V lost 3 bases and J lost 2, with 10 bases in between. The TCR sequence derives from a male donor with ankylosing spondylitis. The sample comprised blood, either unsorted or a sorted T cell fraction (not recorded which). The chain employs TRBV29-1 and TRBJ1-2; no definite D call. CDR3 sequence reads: CSVDRGGNYGYTF. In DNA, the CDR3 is TGCAGCGTTGATCGGGGAGGCAACTATGGCTACACCTTC.